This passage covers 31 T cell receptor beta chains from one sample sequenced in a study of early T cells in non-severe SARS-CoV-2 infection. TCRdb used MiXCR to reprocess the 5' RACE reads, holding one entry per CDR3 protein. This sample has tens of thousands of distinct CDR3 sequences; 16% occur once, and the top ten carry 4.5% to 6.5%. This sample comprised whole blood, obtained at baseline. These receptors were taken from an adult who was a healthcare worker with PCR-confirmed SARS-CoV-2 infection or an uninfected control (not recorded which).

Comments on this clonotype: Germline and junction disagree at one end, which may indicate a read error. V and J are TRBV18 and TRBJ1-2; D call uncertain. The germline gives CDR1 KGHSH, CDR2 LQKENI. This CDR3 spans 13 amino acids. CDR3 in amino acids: CASSPVSSDGYTF. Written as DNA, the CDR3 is TGTGCCAGCTCACCAGTGTCATCTGATGGATACACCTTC.

This CDR3 is CASSSSEGQIYYGYTF. In nucleotides, the CDR3 is TGTGCCAGCAGTTCATCCGAGGGACAGATCTACTATGGCTACACCTTC. The chain carries TRBV6-6 and TRBJ1-2, with 7 positions matching TRBD1. Germline-derived CDR1 and CDR2 are MNHNY and SVGAGI (reference sequence). The CDR3 is 16 residues long. J lost 3 bases, V lost 4 bases, and 11 bases had no gene match.

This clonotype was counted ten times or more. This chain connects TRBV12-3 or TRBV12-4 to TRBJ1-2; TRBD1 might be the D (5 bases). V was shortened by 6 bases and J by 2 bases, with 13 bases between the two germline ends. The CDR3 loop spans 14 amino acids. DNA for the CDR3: TGTGCCAGCAGCCCAGGGAGAGGGAACTATGGCTACACCTTC. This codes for CASSPGRGNYGYTF.

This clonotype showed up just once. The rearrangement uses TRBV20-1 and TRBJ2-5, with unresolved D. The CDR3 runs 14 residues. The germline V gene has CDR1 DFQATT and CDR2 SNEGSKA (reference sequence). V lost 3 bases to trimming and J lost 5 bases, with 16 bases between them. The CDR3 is CSASPSNEEETQYF. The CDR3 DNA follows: TGCAGTGCTAGCCCCTCGAACGAGGAGGAGACCCAGTACTTC.

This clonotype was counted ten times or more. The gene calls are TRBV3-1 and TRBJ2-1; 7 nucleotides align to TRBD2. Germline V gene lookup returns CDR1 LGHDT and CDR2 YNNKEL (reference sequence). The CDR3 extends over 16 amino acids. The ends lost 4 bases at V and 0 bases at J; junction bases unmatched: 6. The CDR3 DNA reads TGTGCCAGCAGCCTCCCCGGCGGGAGCTCCTACAATGAGCAGTTCTTC. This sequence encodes CASSLPGGSSYNEQFF.

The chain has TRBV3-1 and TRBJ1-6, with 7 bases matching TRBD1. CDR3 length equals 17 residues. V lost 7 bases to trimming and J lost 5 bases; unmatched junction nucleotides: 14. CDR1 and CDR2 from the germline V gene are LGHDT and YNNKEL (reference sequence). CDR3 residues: CASNDRAKLTNNSPLHF. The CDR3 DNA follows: TGTGCCAGCAACGACAGGGCCAAACTGACAAATAATTCACCCCTCCACTTT.

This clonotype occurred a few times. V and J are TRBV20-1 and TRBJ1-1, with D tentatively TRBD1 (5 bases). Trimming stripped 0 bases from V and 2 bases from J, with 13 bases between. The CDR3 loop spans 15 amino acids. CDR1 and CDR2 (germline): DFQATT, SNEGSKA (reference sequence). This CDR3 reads CSARDQEGENTEAFF. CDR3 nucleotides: TGCAGTGCTAGAGATCAGGAAGGGGAAAACACTGAAGCTTTCTTT.

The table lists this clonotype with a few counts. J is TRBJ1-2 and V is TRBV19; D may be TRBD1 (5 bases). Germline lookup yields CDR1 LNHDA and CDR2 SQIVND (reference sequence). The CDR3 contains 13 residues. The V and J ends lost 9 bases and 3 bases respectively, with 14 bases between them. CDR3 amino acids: CASARDRDYGYTF. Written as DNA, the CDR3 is TGTGCCAGCGCCAGGGATCGCGACTATGGCTACACCTTC.

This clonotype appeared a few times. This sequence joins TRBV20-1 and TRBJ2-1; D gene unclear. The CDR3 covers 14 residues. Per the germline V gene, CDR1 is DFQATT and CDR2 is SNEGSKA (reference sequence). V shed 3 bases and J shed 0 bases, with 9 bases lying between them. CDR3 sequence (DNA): TGCAGTGCTAGCGGGTCAAGCTCCTACAATGAGCAGTTCTTC. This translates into CSASGSSSYNEQFF.

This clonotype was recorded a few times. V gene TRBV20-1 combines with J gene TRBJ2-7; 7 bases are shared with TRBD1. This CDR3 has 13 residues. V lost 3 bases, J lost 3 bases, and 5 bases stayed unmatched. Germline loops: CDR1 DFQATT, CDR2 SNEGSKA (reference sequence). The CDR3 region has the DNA TGCAGTGCTAGGAAGGGACAGAACTACGAGCAGTACTTC. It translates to CSARKGQNYEQYF.

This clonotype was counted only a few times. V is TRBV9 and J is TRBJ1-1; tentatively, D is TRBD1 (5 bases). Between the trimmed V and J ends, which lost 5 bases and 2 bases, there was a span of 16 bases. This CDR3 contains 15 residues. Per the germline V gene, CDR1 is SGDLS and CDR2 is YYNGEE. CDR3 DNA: TGTGCCAGCAGTTCGGAGGACATCCGAAACACTGAAGCTTTCTTT. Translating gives CASSSEDIRNTEAFF.

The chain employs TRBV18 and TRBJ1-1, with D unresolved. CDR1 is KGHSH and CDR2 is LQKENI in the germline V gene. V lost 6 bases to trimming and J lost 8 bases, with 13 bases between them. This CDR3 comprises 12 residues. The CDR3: CASSSRSSEAFF. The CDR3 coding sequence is TGTGCCAGCTCTTCCAGGAGTTCAGAAGCTTTCTTT.

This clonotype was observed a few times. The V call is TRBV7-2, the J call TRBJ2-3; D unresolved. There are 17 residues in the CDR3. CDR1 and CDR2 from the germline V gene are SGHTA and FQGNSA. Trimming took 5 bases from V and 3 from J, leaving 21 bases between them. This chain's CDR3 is CASSRRPSVDGTDTQYF. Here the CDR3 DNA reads TGTGCCAGCAGCCGCCGCCCGTCCGTCGATGGGACAGATACGCAGTATTTT.

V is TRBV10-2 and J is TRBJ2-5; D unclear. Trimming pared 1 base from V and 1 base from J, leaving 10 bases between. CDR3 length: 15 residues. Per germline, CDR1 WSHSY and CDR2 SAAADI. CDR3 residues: CASSEFLDGQETQYF. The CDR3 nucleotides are TGCGCCAGCAGTGAGTTCCTGGACGGCCAAGAGACCCAGTACTTC.

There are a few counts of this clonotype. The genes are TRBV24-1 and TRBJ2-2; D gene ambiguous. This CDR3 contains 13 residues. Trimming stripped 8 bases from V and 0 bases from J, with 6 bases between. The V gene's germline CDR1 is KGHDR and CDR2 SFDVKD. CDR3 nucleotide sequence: TGTGCCACCACAGAAGCGAACACCGGGGAGCTGTTTTTT. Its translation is CATTEANTGELFF.

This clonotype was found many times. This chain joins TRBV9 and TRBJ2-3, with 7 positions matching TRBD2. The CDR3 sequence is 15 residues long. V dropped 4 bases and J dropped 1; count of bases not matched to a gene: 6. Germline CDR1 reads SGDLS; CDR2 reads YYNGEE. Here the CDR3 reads CASSPTSWRTDTQYF. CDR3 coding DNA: TGTGCCAGCAGCCCGACTAGCTGGCGCACAGATACGCAGTATTTT.

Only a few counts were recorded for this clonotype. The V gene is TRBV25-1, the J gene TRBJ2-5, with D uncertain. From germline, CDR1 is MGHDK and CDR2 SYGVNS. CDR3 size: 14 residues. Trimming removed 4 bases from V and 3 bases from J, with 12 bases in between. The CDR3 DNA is TGTGCCAGCAGTGGTCTTGCTGGAGAAGAGACCCAGTACTTC. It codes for CASSGLAGEETQYF.

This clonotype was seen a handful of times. In DNA form, the CDR3 reads TGTGCCAGCAGCGTAGCTATGGGGGAGACCCAGTACTTC. It translates to CASSVAMGETQYF. V and J are TRBV9 and TRBJ2-5; D remains unclear. The ends were cut back, 0 bases at V and 5 bases at J, with 8 bases in the middle. Germline loops: CDR1 SGDLS, CDR2 YYNGEE. There are 13 residues in the CDR3.

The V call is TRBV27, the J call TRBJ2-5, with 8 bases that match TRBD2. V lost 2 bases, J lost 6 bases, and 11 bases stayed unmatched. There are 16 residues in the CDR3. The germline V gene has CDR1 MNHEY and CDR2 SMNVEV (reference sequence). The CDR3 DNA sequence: TGTGCCAGCAGTTTAGATCGGGGGGGTGTAACAAAGACCCAGTACTTC. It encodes CASSLDRGGVTKTQYF.

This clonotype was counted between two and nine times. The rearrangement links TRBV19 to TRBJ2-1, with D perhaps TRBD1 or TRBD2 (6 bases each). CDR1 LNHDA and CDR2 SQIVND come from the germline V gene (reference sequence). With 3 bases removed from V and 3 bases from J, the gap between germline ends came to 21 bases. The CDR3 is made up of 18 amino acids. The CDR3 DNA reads TGTGCCAGTAGTATCGGCTCCGGAGGGGGAACAGGCTACAATGAGCAGTTCTTC. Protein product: CASSIGSGGGTGYNEQFF.

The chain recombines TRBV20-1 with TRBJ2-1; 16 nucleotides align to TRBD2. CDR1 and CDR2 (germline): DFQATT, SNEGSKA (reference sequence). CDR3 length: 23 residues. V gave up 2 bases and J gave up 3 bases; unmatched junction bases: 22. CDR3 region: CSARRTGPLPGLAGGPGYNEQFF. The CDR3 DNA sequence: TGCAGTGCTAGAAGGACAGGGCCCCTTCCGGGACTAGCGGGAGGGCCAGGCTACAATGAGCAGTTCTTC.

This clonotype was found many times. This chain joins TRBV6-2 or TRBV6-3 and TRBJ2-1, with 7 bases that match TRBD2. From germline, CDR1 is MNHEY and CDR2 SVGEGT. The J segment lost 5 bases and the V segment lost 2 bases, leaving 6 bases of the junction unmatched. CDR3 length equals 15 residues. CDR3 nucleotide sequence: TGTGCCAGCAGTTACGGGAGGGGTTCAAACAATGAGCAGTTCTTC. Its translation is CASSYGRGSNNEQFF.

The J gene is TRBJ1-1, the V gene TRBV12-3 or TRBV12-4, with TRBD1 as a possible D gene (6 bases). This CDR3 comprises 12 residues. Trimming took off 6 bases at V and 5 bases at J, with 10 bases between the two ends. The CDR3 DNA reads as TGTGCCAGCAGAACTCAGGGGACTGAAGCTTTCTTT. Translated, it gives CASRTQGTEAFF.

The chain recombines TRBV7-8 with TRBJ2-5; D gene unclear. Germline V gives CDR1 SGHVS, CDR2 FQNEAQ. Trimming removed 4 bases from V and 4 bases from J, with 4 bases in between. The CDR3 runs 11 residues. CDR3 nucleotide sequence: TGTGCCAGCAGCTCCTTAGAGACCCAGTACTTC. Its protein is CASSSLETQYF. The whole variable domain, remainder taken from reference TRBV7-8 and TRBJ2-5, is GAGVSQSPRYKVAKRGQDVALRCDPISGHVSLFWYQQALGQGPEFLTYFQNEAQLDKSGLPSDRFFAERPEGSVSTLKIQRTQQEDSAVYLCASSSLETQYFGPGTRLLVL.

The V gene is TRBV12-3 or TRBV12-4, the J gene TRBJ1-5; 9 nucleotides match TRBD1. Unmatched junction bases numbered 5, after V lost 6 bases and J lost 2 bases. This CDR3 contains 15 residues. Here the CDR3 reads CASRGDREGNQPQHF. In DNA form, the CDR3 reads TGTGCCAGCAGGGGGGACAGGGAGGGCAATCAGCCCCAGCATTTT.

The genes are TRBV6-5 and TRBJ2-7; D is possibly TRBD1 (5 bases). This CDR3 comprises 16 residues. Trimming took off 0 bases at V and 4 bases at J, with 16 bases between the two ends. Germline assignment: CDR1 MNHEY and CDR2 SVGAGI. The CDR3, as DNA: TGTGCCAGCAGTTACTCGCATCAGGGCAGTGAGTACGAGCAGTACTTC. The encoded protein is CASSYSHQGSEYEQYF.

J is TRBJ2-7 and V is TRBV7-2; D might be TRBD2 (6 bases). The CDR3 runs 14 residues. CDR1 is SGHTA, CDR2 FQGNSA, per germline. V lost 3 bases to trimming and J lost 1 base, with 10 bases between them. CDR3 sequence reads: CASSLLAASYEQYF. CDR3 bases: TGTGCCAGCAGCTTGTTAGCGGCATCCTACGAGCAGTACTTC.

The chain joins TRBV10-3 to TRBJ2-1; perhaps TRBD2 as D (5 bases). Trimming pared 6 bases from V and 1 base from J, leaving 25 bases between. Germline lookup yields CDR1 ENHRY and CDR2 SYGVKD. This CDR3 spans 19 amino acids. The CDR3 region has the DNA TGTGCCATCAGACCAGGCGGGCTGCTCACCCCTGAATCCTACAATGAGCAGTTCTTC. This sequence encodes CAIRPGGLLTPESYNEQFF.

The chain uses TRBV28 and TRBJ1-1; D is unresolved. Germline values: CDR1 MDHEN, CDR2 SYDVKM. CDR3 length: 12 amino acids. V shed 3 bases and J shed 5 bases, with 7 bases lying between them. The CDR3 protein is CASSLQGTEAFF. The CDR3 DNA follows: TGTGCCAGCAGTTTGCAAGGGACTGAAGCTTTCTTT. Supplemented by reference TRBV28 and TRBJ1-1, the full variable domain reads DVKVTQSSRYLVKRTGEKVFLECVQDMDHENMFWYRQDPGLGLRLIYFSYDVKMKEKGDIPEGYSVSREKKERFSLILESASTNQTSMYLCASSLQGTEAFFGQGTRLTVV.

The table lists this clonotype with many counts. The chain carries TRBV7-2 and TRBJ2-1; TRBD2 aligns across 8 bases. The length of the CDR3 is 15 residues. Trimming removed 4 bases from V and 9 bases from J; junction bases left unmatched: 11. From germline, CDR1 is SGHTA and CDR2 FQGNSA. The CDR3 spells CASSSTGAGGTEQFF. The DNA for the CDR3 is TGTGCCAGCAGCTCCACGGGGGCGGGAGGTACTGAGCAGTTCTTC.

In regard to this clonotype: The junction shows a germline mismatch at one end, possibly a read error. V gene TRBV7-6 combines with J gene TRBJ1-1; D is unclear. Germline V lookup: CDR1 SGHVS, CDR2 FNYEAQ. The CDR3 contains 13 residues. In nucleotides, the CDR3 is TGTGCCAGCGCGGGTCTCCTGAACACTGAATCTTTCTTT. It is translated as CASAGLLNTESFF.